Ten or more counts support the clone carrying this TCR beta chain. It was by 5'RACE with 10-nucleotide random UMIs that the cDNA was made. TCRdb reprocessed the 5' RACE reads with MiXCR, giving one entry per CDR3 protein. The table shows approximately 100,000 distinct CDR3 sequences, with roughly 3.5% occurring only once. The CDR3 consists of 22 residues. Germline CDR1 is SGHRS and CDR2 is YFSETQ. The V gene end was trimmed by 2 bases and the J gene end by 4 bases; junction bases not matched to a gene: 24. This entry is derived from a study of neurological immune-mediated disorders. The sample comprised PBMCs. This sequence originates from a young woman with multiple sclerosis. The chain has TRBV5-1 and TRBJ2-1; TRBD1 matches 10 bases. The CDR3 protein is CASSLFGQGGLSRPNTYNEQFF. CDR3 DNA: TGCGCCAGCAGCTTATTCGGACAGGGGGGGCTATCGCGGCCAAACACGTACAATGAGCAGTTCTTC.